These T cell receptor beta chains were read from a single sample in a study of cytomegalovirus exposure and HLA in healthy donors. Sequenced by immunoSEQ multiplex PCR; TCRdb stores in-frame clones only, minus some. Of more than 60,000 clones listed, approximately 97% are singletons. Material: PBMCs. The receptor set was obtained from a woman aged 18-29 years in good health and CMV-seropositive. The CDR3 runs from the conserved cysteine through the conserved F or W. The order of the fields is J gene, clone size, V gene, D gene, CDR3 length, CDR3 protein, CDR3 DNA. A D gene is named only where the DNA matches it firmly. For some rows the clone size is stated as once, few or many, or as a class when expanded; others skip it.

J gene: TRBJ1-2; clone size: .; V gene: TRBV7-2; D gene: TRBD1; CDR3 length: 14; CDR3 protein: CASSLKGGAGGYTF; CDR3 DNA: TGTGCCAGCAGCTTGAAAGGGGGCGCAGGGGGCTACACCTTC
J gene: TRBJ1-4; clone size: .; V gene: TRBV5-4; D gene: .; CDR3 length: 13; CDR3 protein: CASSLTGGEKLFF; CDR3 DNA: TGTGCCAGCAGCTTGACAGGCGGTGAAAAACTGTTTTTT
J gene: TRBJ2-7; clone size: .; V gene: TRBV9; D gene: TRBD1; CDR3 length: 15; CDR3 protein: CASSGRTGAAYEQYF; CDR3 DNA: TGTGCCAGCAGCGGGAGGACAGGGGCGGCCTACGAGCAGTACTTC
J gene: TRBJ1-1; clone size: .; V gene: TRBV27; D gene: .; CDR3 length: 12; CDR3 protein: CASSHTGTEAFF; CDR3 DNA: TGTGCCAGCAGTCACACAGGGACTGAAGCTTTCTTT
J gene: TRBJ1-2; clone size: .; V gene: TRBV28; D gene: TRBD1; CDR3 length: 20; CDR3 protein: CASKLQISPGTGGDFYGYTF; CDR3 DNA: TGTGCCAGCAAATTGCAAATAAGTCCCGGGACAGGGGGAGATTTCTATGGCTACACCTTC
J gene: TRBJ2-5; clone size: .; V gene: TRBV6-1; D gene: .; CDR3 length: 12; CDR3 protein: CASSGRRETQYF; CDR3 DNA: TGTGCCAGCAGTGGACGGAGGGAGACCCAGTACTTC
J gene: TRBJ2-1; clone size: .; V gene: TRBV5-4; D gene: TRBD2; CDR3 length: 13; CDR3 protein: CASSPGTSDEQFF; CDR3 DNA: TGTGCCAGCAGCCCCGGGACTAGTGATGAGCAGTTCTTC
J gene: TRBJ1-1; clone size: .; V gene: TRBV6-1; D gene: .; CDR3 length: 11; CDR3 protein: CASNQATEAFF; CDR3 DNA: TGTGCCAGCAATCAGGCCACTGAAGCTTTCTTT
J gene: TRBJ2-7; clone size: .; V gene: TRBV4-1; D gene: .; CDR3 length: 16; CDR3 protein: CASSQTPGQSSYEQYF; CDR3 DNA: TGCGCCAGCAGCCAAACCCCCGGACAGTCCTCCTACGAGCAGTACTTC
J gene: TRBJ1-2; clone size: .; V gene: TRBV18; D gene: TRBD1; CDR3 length: 17; CDR3 protein: CASSPPRQGVANYGYTF; CDR3 DNA: TGTGCCAGCTCACCACCGCGGCAGGGGGTAGCTAACTATGGCTACACCTTC
J gene: TRBJ2-1; clone size: .; V gene: TRBV7-6; D gene: TRBD2; CDR3 length: 17; CDR3 protein: CASSAINLAGAYNEQFF; CDR3 DNA: TGTGCCAGCAGCGCAATAAACCTAGCGGGGGCCTACAATGAGCAGTTCTTC
J gene: TRBJ2-5; clone size: once; V gene: TRBV19; D gene: TRBD2; CDR3 length: 13; CDR3 protein: CASSGLALLPLYF; CDR3 DNA: TGTGCCAGTAGTGGACTAGCGTTGTTACCTCTGTACTTC
J gene: TRBJ2-1; clone size: .; V gene: TRBV7-9; D gene: TRBD1; CDR3 length: 15; CDR3 protein: CASSFGTETYNEQFF; CDR3 DNA: TGTGCCAGCAGCTTTGGGACAGAGACCTACAATGAGCAGTTCTTC
J gene: TRBJ1-2; clone size: .; V gene: TRBV30; D gene: .; CDR3 length: 11; CDR3 protein: CAWSAQSGYTF; CDR3 DNA: TGTGCCTGGAGTGCACAGAGTGGCTACACCTTC
J gene: TRBJ2-7; clone size: .; V gene: TRBV27; D gene: TRBD2; CDR3 length: 15; CDR3 protein: CASSPGLAGAYEQYF; CDR3 DNA: TGTGCCAGCAGTCCGGGACTAGCGGGAGCCTACGAGCAGTACTTC
J gene: TRBJ2-1; clone size: .; V gene: TRBV7-8; D gene: TRBD2; CDR3 length: 17; CDR3 protein: CASSLGLLAGGIDEQFF; CDR3 DNA: TGTGCCAGCAGCTTAGGCTTACTAGCGGGAGGTATCGATGAGCAGTTCTTC
J gene: TRBJ2-7; clone size: .; V gene: TRBV5-1; D gene: .; CDR3 length: 14; CDR3 protein: CASSLDLTAYEQYF; CDR3 DNA: TGCGCCAGCAGCTTGGATCTTACAGCCTACGAGCAGTACTTC
J gene: TRBJ2-4; clone size: .; V gene: TRBV5-8; D gene: .; CDR3 length: 14; CDR3 protein: CASSLAGSENIQYF; CDR3 DNA: TGTGCCAGCAGCTTGGCGGGGTCGGAGAACATTCAGTACTTC
J gene: TRBJ2-5; clone size: .; V gene: TRBV11-2; D gene: TRBD1; CDR3 length: 13; CDR3 protein: CASSQTGRETQYF; CDR3 DNA: TGTGCCAGCAGCCAGACAGGGAGAGAGACCCAGTACTTC
J gene: TRBJ1-1; clone size: once; V gene: TRBV28; D gene: .; CDR3 length: 15; CDR3 protein: CASSPLRELNTEAFF; CDR3 DNA: TGTGCCAGCAGTCCCCTGAGGGAATTGAACACTGAAGCTTTCTTT
J gene: TRBJ1-5; clone size: .; V gene: TRBV28; D gene: .; CDR3 length: 12; CDR3 protein: CASSLFPFAQHF; CDR3 DNA: TGTGCCAGCAGTTTGTTCCCTTTCGCCCAGCATTTT
J gene: TRBJ1-3; clone size: .; V gene: TRBV9; D gene: .; CDR3 length: 14; CDR3 protein: CASSVGGGGNTIYF; CDR3 DNA: TGTGCCAGCAGCGTGGGTGGCGGTGGAAACACCATATATTTT
J gene: TRBJ2-7; clone size: .; V gene: TRBV29-1; D gene: .; CDR3 length: 11; CDR3 protein: CSVPASGEQYF; CDR3 DNA: TGCAGCGTGCCTGCTTCCGGCGAGCAGTACTTC
J gene: TRBJ2-7; clone size: .; V gene: TRBV21-1; D gene: .; CDR3 length: 13; CDR3 protein: CASSNPNGGEQYF; CDR3 DNA: TGTGCCAGCAGCAATCCCAACGGGGGCGAGCAGTACTTC
J gene: TRBJ2-1; clone size: .; V gene: TRBV20-1; D gene: .; CDR3 length: 11; CDR3 protein: CSAPTRGEQFF; CDR3 DNA: TGCAGTGCTCCGACGAGGGGGGAGCAGTTCTTC
J gene: TRBJ1-3; clone size: .; V gene: TRBV4-1; D gene: .; CDR3 length: 17; CDR3 protein: CASSQGAQANSGNTIYF; CDR3 DNA: TGCGCCAGCAGCCAAGGAGCACAGGCCAACTCTGGAAACACCATATATTTT
J gene: TRBJ1-1; clone size: .; V gene: TRBV28; D gene: TRBD1; CDR3 length: 13; CDR3 protein: CASSDRGHTEAFF; CDR3 DNA: TGTGCCAGCAGTGACAGGGGCCACACTGAAGCTTTCTTT